This entry lists 30 T cell receptor beta chains sequenced from one sample in a study of OX40 agonist ivuxolimab in advanced cancers. TCRdb keeps only in-frame clones here, not all; method: immunoSEQ multiplex PCR. Of 80,000 or so clones in the sample, 90% to 95% were seen once. The sequenced sample was CD4+ or CD8+ T cells sorted from blood, obtained in a trial of the OX40 agonist ivuxolimab. The origin of the receptors is an adult with an advanced solid tumor such as melanoma, head and neck, liver or kidney cancer.

The chain joins TRBV14 to TRBJ2-1; 7 bases match TRBD2. The germline V gene encodes CDR1 SGHDN and CDR2 FVKESK. This CDR3 has 15 residues. The J segment lost 9 bases and the V segment lost 4 bases, leaving 12 bases of the junction unmatched. The CDR3 region has the DNA TGTGCCAGCAGCCCGACCCTTATTAGCGGGCTTGAGCAGTTCTTC. Translation: CASSPTLISGLEQFF.

This CDR3 reads CASSPGQGYQETQYF. In DNA form, the CDR3 reads TGTGCCAGCAGCCCGGGACAGGGGTACCAAGAGACCCAGTACTTC. The V call is TRBV5-5, the J call TRBJ2-5; 10 bases match TRBD1. The J segment lost 0 bases and the V segment lost 4 bases, leaving 3 bases of the junction unmatched. Germline lookup yields CDR1 SGHKS and CDR2 YYEKEE (reference sequence). The length of the CDR3 is 15 residues.

The chain combines TRBV10-3 with TRBJ2-2, with D perhaps matching TRBD2 (6 bases). This CDR3 is 12 amino acids long. The V end was cut by 10 bases, the J end by 13 bases, with 19 bases between. Germline V gene sequence: CDR1 ENHRY, CDR2 SYGVKD. The CDR3 DNA sequence: TGTGCCACCCCGTCGGGGGTTCAGGCGCTGTTTTTT. Its translation is CATPSGVQALFF.

This sequence joins TRBV7-2 and TRBJ2-7, with 7 positions matching TRBD2. The V gene's germline CDR1 is SGHTA and CDR2 FQGNSA. The CDR3 consists of 15 residues. V was pared by 1 base and J by 5 bases, with 8 bases of the junction left unmatched. CDR3 residues: CASSLVFSGYNEQYF. CDR3 coding DNA: TGTGCCAGCAGCTTAGTATTTAGCGGGTATAACGAGCAGTACTTC.

The V call is TRBV7-6, the J call TRBJ2-7; D is perhaps TRBD2 (6 bases). CDR1 is SGHVS, CDR2 FNYEAQ, per germline. CDR3 size: 14 residues. The germline V and J ends were trimmed by 1 base and 2 bases, with 9 bases remaining between them. CDR3 residues: CASSLEVAAYEQYF. CDR3 DNA: TGTGCCAGCAGCTTAGAGGTAGCGGCCTACGAGCAGTACTTC.

There are a few counts of this clone. V gene TRBV6-5 combines with J gene TRBJ1-4; possible D gene TRBD1, 6 bases. Germline values: CDR1 MNHEY, CDR2 SVGAGI. Trimming took 0 bases from V and 7 from J, leaving 12 bases between them. The CDR3 runs to 15 residues. The CDR3 DNA follows: TGTGCCAGCAGTTACTCCTTGGGGGCGCGTGAAAAACTGTTTTTT. It translates to CASSYSLGAREKLFF.

The chain employs TRBV2 and TRBJ1-6, with D possibly TRBD1 on 5 matching bases. Trimming cost V 7 bases and J 7 bases, with 11 bases left between them. Germline CDR1 and CDR2: SNHLY and FYNNEI. The CDR3 is made up of 13 amino acids. Here the CDR3 DNA reads TGTGCCAGCACCGGGACGGTAAATTCACCCCTCCACTTT. This sequence encodes CASTGTVNSPLHF.

A few counts support this clone. The chain links TRBV10-3 to TRBJ1-6; 9 nucleotides align to TRBD1. CDR1 and CDR2 from the germline V gene are ENHRY and SYGVKD. V was clipped by 10 bases and J by 8 bases; unmatched bases: 6. The CDR3 runs 13 residues. The CDR3 region has the DNA TGTGCCACGGGGGACAGGGAGGATTCACCCCTCCACTTT. Protein product: CATGDREDSPLHF.

V is TRBV7-6 and J is TRBJ1-1; the D gene is possibly TRBD1 (5 bases). Trimming removed 5 bases from V and 0 bases from J, with 10 bases in between. Germline assignment: CDR1 SGHVS and CDR2 FNYEAQ. The CDR3 covers 14 residues. The CDR3 loop reads CASSRQTLNTEAFF. The CDR3 DNA reads as TGTGCCAGCAGCCGACAGACTTTGAACACTGAAGCTTTCTTT.

The chain links TRBV18 to TRBJ2-7, with 7 bases aligning to TRBD2. The CDR3 loop spans 15 amino acids. The J segment lost 5 bases and the V segment lost 2 bases, leaving 9 bases of the junction unmatched. Germline V lookup: CDR1 KGHSH, CDR2 LQKENI. CDR3 in DNA: TGTGCCAGCTCACCATATCAACTAGCGAGCGACGAGCAGTACTTC. Residues: CASSPYQLASDEQYF.

The V gene is TRBV9, the J gene TRBJ1-4; 8 bases match TRBD1. CDR1 is SGDLS and CDR2 is YYNGEE in the germline V gene. The CDR3 consists of 15 residues. J gave up 7 bases and V 1 base, and 6 bases lay outside the gene matches. CDR3 protein: CASSVFDRGGEKLFF. The CDR3 nucleotides are TGTGCCAGCAGCGTATTTGACAGGGGTGGTGAAAAACTGTTTTTT.

The chain employs TRBV28 and TRBJ1-5; 7 positions agree with TRBD1. V dropped 1 base and J dropped 7; count of bases not matched to a gene: 7. The CDR3 has 15 amino acids. Germline loops: CDR1 MDHEN, CDR2 SYDVKM. DNA of the CDR3: TGTGCCAGCAGTTTATCCGACAGGGATACGCAGCCCCAGCATTTT. Residues: CASSLSDRDTQPQHF. Complete variable domain (other parts from reference TRBV28 and TRBJ1-5): DVKVTQSSRYLVKRTGEKVFLECVQDMDHENMFWYRQDPGLGLRLIYFSYDVKMKEKGDIPEGYSVSREKKERFSLILESASTNQTSMYLCASSLSDRDTQPQHFGDGTRLSIL.

J is TRBJ2-3 and V is TRBV18; unclear D gene. This CDR3 has 14 residues. Trimming left V 6 bases short and J 0 bases short, with 10 bases between. Germline CDR1 reads KGHSH; CDR2 reads LQKENI. The CDR3: CASSLTDSTDTQYF. The DNA of the CDR3 is TGTGCCAGCTCCCTCACAGACAGCACAGATACGCAGTATTTT.

This chain uses TRBV4-3 with TRBJ2-5; TRBD1 is a possible D gene (6 bases). CDR3 length: 15 residues. V shed 0 bases and J shed 5 bases, with 13 bases lying between them. CDR1 is LGHNA, CDR2 YSLEER, per germline. CDR3 in amino acids: CASSQEGASLETQYF. Here the CDR3 DNA reads TGCGCCAGCAGCCAAGAGGGGGCTAGTCTGGAGACCCAGTACTTC.

The J gene is TRBJ2-3, the V gene TRBV11-2, with 7 positions matching TRBD2. CDR1 is SGHAT, CDR2 FQNNGV, per germline. J was trimmed by 4 bases and V by 1 base; bases with no gene match: 14. CDR3 size: 18 residues. In nucleotides, the CDR3 is TGTGCCAGCAGCTTAGCTAAGGCGGGAGTCGGAGTAGCAGATACGCAGTATTTT. Translating it yields CASSLAKAGVGVADTQYF.

The chain recombines TRBV28 with TRBJ2-2, with D perhaps being TRBD1 or TRBD2 (5 bases each). This CDR3 has 14 amino acids. Trimming removed 4 bases from V and 6 bases from J, with 12 bases in between. Germline CDR1 is MDHEN and CDR2 is SYDVKM. The CDR3 here is CASSSSRGPGELFF. The DNA of the CDR3 is TGTGCCAGCAGTTCCTCTCGGGGCCCCGGGGAGCTGTTTTTT.

This clone has just one count. CDR3 DNA: TGTGCCAGCAGTGAAGCGCTTCGAGGGGATGGCTACACCTTC. Residues: CASSEALRGDGYTF. This chain joins TRBV6-1 and TRBJ1-2; D may be TRBD1 (5 bases). The CDR3 length is 14 residues. V gave up 0 bases and J gave up 6 bases, with 11 bases separating them. CDR1 is MNHNS, CDR2 SASEGT, per germline.

This clone showed up just once. The J gene is TRBJ2-4, the V gene TRBV5-8; 8 nucleotides line up with TRBD1. Germline trimming cut 4 bases from V and 3 bases from J; bases unmatched to any gene: 6. The CDR3 has 15 residues. The germline gives CDR1 SGHTS, CDR2 YDEGEE. The CDR3 DNA reads as TGTGCCAGCAGCAGAAAAACAGGGGGCAAAAACATTCAGTACTTC. As protein: CASSRKTGGKNIQYF.

CDR3 DNA sequence: TGTGCCAGCAGCTTAGGATCACCCCATACCGGGGAGCTGTTTTTT. Amino acid sequence: CASSLGSPHTGELFF. The J gene is TRBJ2-2, the V gene TRBV5-4; D is unresolved. The germline CDR1 and CDR2 sequences are SGHNT and YYREEE (reference sequence). CDR3 length: 15 residues. With 2 bases removed from V and 5 bases from J, the gap between germline ends came to 13 bases. Complete variable domain (other parts from reference TRBV5-4 and TRBJ2-2): ETGVTQSPTHLIKTRGQQVTLRCSSQSGHNTVSWYQQALGQGPQFIFQYYREEENGRGNFPPRFSGLQFPNYSSELNVNALELDDSALYLCASSLGSPHTGELFFGEGSRLTVL.

CDR3 amino acids: CASSGTGEQPQHF. As DNA, the CDR3 is TGTGCCAGCAGCGGGACAGGGGAACAGCCCCAGCATTTT. The J gene is TRBJ1-5, the V gene TRBV2; 10 bases line up with TRBD1. The V segment lost 6 bases and the J segment 7 bases; nucleotides outside the gene matches: 3. The CDR3 contains 13 residues. The germline V gene encodes CDR1 SNHLY and CDR2 FYNNEI.

J is TRBJ2-3 and V is TRBV7-3; 12 bases line up with TRBD2. J lost 5 bases, V lost 5 bases, and 8 bases had no gene match. Germline V lookup: CDR1 SGHTA, CDR2 FQGTGA. This CDR3 comprises 16 residues. The CDR3 spells CASSLTSGGRIDTQYF. CDR3 sequence (DNA): TGTGCCAGCAGCCTCACTAGCGGGGGGCGGATAGATACGCAGTATTTT.

The rearrangement links TRBV5-5 to TRBJ1-6; 7 bases match TRBD1. There are 15 residues in the CDR3. V shed 3 bases, J shed 7 bases, and the junction held 7 bases outside the gene matches. Germline CDR1 is SGHKS and CDR2 is YYEKEE (reference sequence). CDR3 protein: CASSSMGQQNSPLHF. The CDR3 nucleotides are TGTGCCAGCAGCTCTATGGGACAGCAAAATTCACCCCTCCACTTT.

The V and J genes are TRBV6-5 and TRBJ2-1, with 9 bases aligning to TRBD1. CDR3 length: 15 residues. The V gene's germline CDR1 is MNHEY and CDR2 SVGAGI. V lost 5 bases and J lost 2; bases outside the gene matches: 4. CDR3 DNA sequence: TGTGCCAGCAGTCAACAGGGGGCCCCCTACAATGAGCAGTTCTTC. It specifies CASSQQGAPYNEQFF.

This clone was detected only a few times. The chain uses TRBV7-8 and TRBJ2-7; weak D call: TRBD2 (6 bases). The CDR3 length is 13 residues. V lost 3 bases and J lost 6, with 12 bases in between. CDR1 SGHVS and CDR2 FQNEAQ come from the germline V gene. As DNA, the CDR3 is TGTGCCAGCAGCTTGACCCCGGGACTCGAGCAGTACTTC. This translates into CASSLTPGLEQYF.

This clone was found a few times. The chain uses TRBV14 and TRBJ2-1; D possibly corresponds to TRBD2 (5 bases). V was pared by 1 base and J by 2 bases, with 12 bases between. CDR1 is SGHDN and CDR2 is FVKESK in the germline V gene. The CDR3 is 16 residues long. The CDR3 spells CASSQGSASPYNEQFF. In DNA, the CDR3 is TGTGCCAGCAGCCAAGGGAGCGCTAGCCCCTACAATGAGCAGTTCTTC.

This chain joins TRBV30 and TRBJ2-7; D is unclear. The CDR3 extends over 13 amino acids. Germline CDR1 and CDR2: GTSNPN and SVGIG (reference sequence). V lost 0 bases, J lost 3 bases, and 9 bases lay in between. The CDR3 loop is CAWSVARNYEQYF. CDR3 sequence (DNA): TGTGCCTGGAGTGTAGCCAGAAACTACGAGCAGTACTTC. The complete variable domain, with remaining parts taken from reference TRBV30 and TRBJ2-7, reads SQTIHQWPATLVQPVGSPLSLECTVEGTSNPNLYWYRQAAGRGLQLLFYSVGIGQISSEVPQNLSASRPQDRQFILSSKKLLLSDSGFYLCAWSVARNYEQYFGPGTRLTVT.

The chain employs TRBV1 and TRBJ1-6. TRBV1 counts as a pseudogene. The CDR3 has 22 residues. DNA of the CDR3: TGCACCCCACGATCTAAAATGGACTCAGGGTGGGGGCCGTGGGGGGATAATTCACCCCTCCACTTT. As protein: CTPRSKMDSGWGPWGDNSPLHF.

A single count supports this clone. The chain uses TRBV18 and TRBJ1-1, with TRBD1 matching over 9 bases. Trimming at V came to 3 bases and at J to 11 bases, leaving 7 bases not matched to a gene. The V gene's germline CDR1 is KGHSH and CDR2 LQKENI. There are 13 residues in the CDR3. The CDR3 region has the DNA TGTGCCAGCTCACCTACAGGGGGCATGGAGGCTTTCTTT. It codes for CASSPTGGMEAFF.

The V call is TRBV7-8, the J call TRBJ1-1, with a possible D match to TRBD1 (5 bases). The CDR3 length is 14 residues. Germline assignment: CDR1 SGHVS and CDR2 FQNEAQ. V lost 1 base and J lost 4, with 10 bases in between. The CDR3 loop reads CASSLGQGRTEAFF. The CDR3 coding sequence is TGTGCCAGCAGCTTAGGGCAGGGTCGCACTGAAGCTTTCTTT.

The gene calls are TRBV10-3 and TRBJ2-2, with D uncertain. V was clipped by 6 bases and J by 0 bases, with 8 bases between them. This CDR3 spans 14 amino acids. Germline CDR1 and CDR2: ENHRY and SYGVKD. The CDR3: CAISDTPNTGELFF. For the CDR3, the DNA is TGTGCCATCAGCGACACCCCGAACACCGGGGAGCTGTTTTTT.